This TCR beta chain was captured by sequencing in a study of T cells after yellow fever vaccination. Background on the study: Preparation used SMART-Seq v4 Ultra Low Input for the low-cell-number fractions. Broader study findings: Only a minor proportion of clonotypes was detected across both CD4 and CD8 compartments. Subsequent booster samples again held most clones from primary vaccination (96% CD4, 85% to 90% CD8).

About this clonotype: The target antigen is unknown.

The TCR cDNA carried a universal primer site and UMIs from 5'RACE template switching. TCRdb reanalysed the 5' RACE reads using MiXCR and keeps one entry per CDR3 protein. This table holds approximately 160,000 distinct CDR3 sequences, 5.5% to 8% found once. The TCR comes from a man aged 18 to 30 who received the YFV17D yellow fever vaccine. The material sequenced was CD4+ T cells sorted from PBMCs, taken on the day of the first yellow fever vaccination.

The CDR3 DNA is TGTGCCAGCAGCCAGGCCCCCTCGTTCCCCCAGGGAGTCTATGGCTACACCTTC. It specifies CASSQAPSFPQGVYGYTF. The chain carries TRBV27 and TRBJ1-2, with D tentatively TRBD1 (5 bases). The CDR3 sequence is 18 residues long. The germline gives CDR1 MNHEY, CDR2 SMNVEV (reference sequence). With 6 bases removed from V and 4 bases from J, the gap between germline ends came to 27 bases.